This TCR beta chain was captured by sequencing in a study of T-cell reconstitution after alpha-beta-depleted transplantation in children. Unique molecular identifiers tagged the TCRbeta library. TCRdb processed the PCR reads anew with MiXCR; each CDR3 protein has one entry. The table records almost 250,000 distinct CDR3 sequences, about 25% of them present only once. Germline CDR1 reads SGHAT; CDR2 reads FQNNGV. V lost 5 bases and J lost 2, with 14 bases in between. The CDR3 has 15 residues. Broader study findings: Reportedly, roughly two months post-transplant, alpha-beta T cells arose from several hundred expanded graft clones.

This clonotype was observed a few times. Its antigen is still unknown. Sequenced material: PBMCs, taken before TCRalphabeta/CD19-depleted stem cell transplant. The chain is built from TRBV11-2 and TRBJ2-3, with D perhaps TRBD2 (5 bases). This TCR derives from a girl aged 2-10 years with Fanconi anemia, due to receive a stem cell transplant. The CDR3 DNA reads TGTGCCAGCAGCCGCGGCGGACTGTTCACAGATACGCAGTATTTT. Translation gives CASSRGGLFTDTQYF.